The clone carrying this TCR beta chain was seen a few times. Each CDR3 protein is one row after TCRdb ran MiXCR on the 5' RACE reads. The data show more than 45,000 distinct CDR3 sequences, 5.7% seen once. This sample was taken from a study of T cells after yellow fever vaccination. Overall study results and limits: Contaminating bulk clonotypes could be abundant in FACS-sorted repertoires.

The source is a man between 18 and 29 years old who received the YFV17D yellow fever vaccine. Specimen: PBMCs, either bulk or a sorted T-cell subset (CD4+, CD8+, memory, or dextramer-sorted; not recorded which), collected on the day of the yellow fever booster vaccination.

The CDR3 loop reads CATAGPWGQPQHF. CDR3 sequence (DNA): TGTGCCACCGCCGGGCCCTGGGGTCAGCCCCAGCATTTT. The chain has TRBV6-1 and TRBJ1-5, with D unclear. Germline assignment: CDR1 MNHNS and CDR2 SASEGT. The V end lost 10 bases, the J end lost 6 bases, and 16 bases lay between the germline ends. The CDR3 runs to 13 residues.